One and the same sample provided the 21 T cell receptor beta chains below, sequenced in a study of Ad26.COV2.S vaccination and SARS-CoV-2 variants. Profiled with immunoSEQ multiplex PCR; TCRdb holds only in-frame clones, not every one. The repertoire holds some 450,000 clones, with 90% as singletons. As for treatment: roughly 20 received Ad26.COV2.S at low or high dose, single or two shots; about 5 received placebo; per-sample allocation not given. Sampling occurred on day 63 after the first vaccine or placebo injection. Here the sequenced sample was peripheral blood, taken in a trial of Ad26.COV2.S vaccine versus placebo. These receptors originate from a person between 18 and 59 years old who received the Ad26.COV2.S COVID-19 vaccine or a placebo.

This sequence joins TRBV2 and TRBJ2-3; the match to TRBD1 covers 9 bases. Germline lookup yields CDR1 SNHLY and CDR2 FYNNEI. Trimming at V came to 0 bases and at J to 6 bases, leaving 4 bases not matched to a gene. This CDR3 comprises 15 residues. CDR3: CASSEALGQGDTQYF. The CDR3 nucleotides read TGTGCCAGCAGTGAAGCGCTGGGACAGGGCGATACGCAGTATTTT. Using reference TRBV2 and TRBJ2-3 for the parts outside the CDR3, the full variable domain is EPEVTQTPSHQVTQMGQEVILRCVPISNHLYFYWYRQILGQKVEFLVSFYNNEISEKSEIFDDQFSVERPDGSNFTLKIRSTKLEDSAMYFCASSEALGQGDTQYFGPGTRLTVL.

The J gene is TRBJ1-3, the V gene TRBV2; tentative D call: TRBD1 (5 bases). CDR3 length: 15 residues. Germline-derived CDR1 and CDR2 are SNHLY and FYNNEI. Between the trimmed V and J ends, which lost 5 bases and 0 bases, there was a span of 11 bases. CDR3 bases: TGTGCCAGCAGTTCTAGGGGTGTCTCTGGAAACACCATATATTTT. Amino acids: CASSSRGVSGNTIYF.

The CDR3 nucleotides are TGTGCCAGCAGCCAAGGAGGGGGTGGCTCCTATAATTCACCCCTCCACTTT. This encodes CASSQGGGGSYNSPLHF. This chain uses TRBV14 with TRBJ1-6; tentative D call: TRBD1 (6 bases). V was trimmed by 1 base and J by 0 bases, leaving 10 bases between them. Per germline, CDR1 SGHDN and CDR2 FVKESK. The CDR3 has 17 amino acids.

The DNA for the CDR3 is TGTGCCAGCATACAAGCGGGAGGCACAGATACGCAGTATTTT. This sequence encodes CASIQAGGTDTQYF. The chain has TRBV28 and TRBJ2-3; 8 bases match TRBD2. CDR1 is MDHEN and CDR2 is SYDVKM in the germline V gene. Trimming removed 7 bases from V and 1 base from J; junction bases left unmatched: 4. The CDR3 length is 14 residues.

V is TRBV15 and J is TRBJ2-2; D might be TRBD2 (5 bases). The CDR3 spans 16 residues. V was shortened by 0 bases and J by 3 bases, with 11 bases between the two germline ends. Per the germline V gene, CDR1 is LNHNV and CDR2 is YYDKDF (reference sequence). CDR3 sequence: CATSRDQWGDTGELFF. The CDR3 coding sequence is TGTGCCACCAGCAGAGATCAATGGGGAGACACCGGGGAGCTGTTTTTT.

A few counts support this clone. The chain has TRBV2 and TRBJ2-7; 9 bases map to TRBD1. The junction had 12 bases not matched to a gene; V was cut back by 7 bases and J by 2 bases. CDR1 is SNHLY and CDR2 is FYNNEI in the germline V gene. The CDR3 sequence is 16 residues long. CDR3 in amino acids: CASTGTGSFLAYEQYF. CDR3 DNA sequence: TGTGCCAGCACTGGGACAGGGTCTTTCCTAGCCTACGAGCAGTACTTC.

The J gene is TRBJ1-2, the V gene TRBV7-9; TRBD1 agrees at 9 bases. CDR3 length: 16 amino acids. V was clipped by 2 bases and J by 5 bases; unmatched bases: 9. In germline, CDR1 is SEHNR, CDR2 FQNEAQ (reference sequence). This CDR3 reads CASSLPRDRVEYGYTF. CDR3 DNA: TGTGCCAGCAGCTTACCCCGGGACAGGGTGGAGTATGGCTACACCTTC.

In this sample, this clone turned up once. V is TRBV18 and J is TRBJ2-1; D is perhaps TRBD1 (5 bases). This CDR3 comprises 15 residues. Trimming shortened V by 4 bases and J by 4 bases, and 14 bases separated the two germline ends. Germline V gene sequence: CDR1 KGHSH, CDR2 LQKENI. The CDR3 reads CASSLSVQVYNEQFF. The CDR3 DNA is TGTGCCAGCTCACTCTCCGTACAGGTTTACAATGAGCAGTTCTTC.

A single count supports this clone. The chain couples TRBV14 to TRBJ2-7; 7 bases agree with TRBD2. This CDR3 has 18 residues. Per the germline V gene, CDR1 is SGHDN and CDR2 is FVKESK. V was clipped by 4 bases and J by 4 bases; unmatched bases: 19. Here the CDR3 reads CASSRLSSGTGHQYEQYF. CDR3 DNA: TGTGCCAGCAGCCGACTTTCCAGCGGGACGGGCCATCAATACGAGCAGTACTTC.

The chain links TRBV9 to TRBJ2-5; 7 nucleotides line up with TRBD2. The V gene's germline CDR1 is SGDLS and CDR2 YYNGEE. The CDR3 runs to 17 residues. Unmatched junction bases numbered 15, after V lost 4 bases and J lost 3 bases. The CDR3 region is CASSPPVGGRTEETQYF. CDR3 DNA sequence: TGTGCCAGCAGCCCGCCGGTGGGCGGGAGAACCGAAGAGACCCAGTACTTC.

The chain uses TRBV30 and TRBJ2-3; D is undetermined. V was shortened by 0 bases and J by 0 bases, with 7 bases between the two germline ends. The CDR3 consists of 14 residues. Germline lookup yields CDR1 GTSNPN and CDR2 SVGIG (reference sequence). CDR3 sequence: CAWSVQTSTDTQYF. CDR3 nucleotides: TGTGCCTGGAGTGTACAAACTAGCACAGATACGCAGTATTTT.

This chain uses TRBV15 with TRBJ2-6; tentative D call: TRBD1 (5 bases). CDR3 size: 17 residues. Per germline, CDR1 LNHNV and CDR2 YYDKDF (reference sequence). V was pared by 1 base and J by 4 bases, with 14 bases between. CDR3: CATSRVQGVTGANVLTF. The CDR3 DNA is TGTGCCACCAGCAGAGTTCAAGGGGTCACCGGGGCCAACGTCCTGACTTTC. Filled out from reference TRBV15 and TRBJ2-6, the complete variable domain reads DAMVIQNPRYQVTQFGKPVTLSCSQTLNHNVMYWYQQKSSQAPKLLFHYYDKDFNNEADTPDNFQSRRPNTSFCFLDIRSPGLGDTAMYLCATSRVQGVTGANVLTFGAGSRLTVL.

The J gene is TRBJ2-1, the V gene TRBV10-1; possible D gene TRBD2, 6 bases. Trimming stripped 0 bases from V and 0 bases from J, with 9 bases between. Germline assignment: CDR1 WNHNN and CDR2 SYGVQD (reference sequence). This CDR3 comprises 16 residues. The CDR3 reads CASSESSGDSYNEQFF. CDR3 nucleotides: TGCGCCAGCAGTGAGTCCTCGGGGGACTCCTACAATGAGCAGTTCTTC.

J is TRBJ2-1 and V is TRBV7-9; D is possibly TRBD2 (6 bases). CDR1 and CDR2 from the germline V gene are SEHNR and FQNEAQ (reference sequence). V was clipped by 4 bases and J by 2 bases, with 18 bases between them. The CDR3 runs to 17 residues. CDR3 region: CASSSLAVGTPYNEQFF. The CDR3 DNA sequence: TGTGCCAGCAGCTCATTAGCGGTTGGGACCCCCTACAATGAGCAGTTCTTC.

This rearrangement joins TRBV6-2 or TRBV6-3 to TRBJ2-2; 9 bases line up with TRBD1. The CDR3 spans 14 residues. Germline lookup yields CDR1 MNHEY and CDR2 SVGEGT. The V segment lost 5 bases and the J segment 8 bases; nucleotides outside the gene matches: 6. CDR3 nucleotide sequence: TGTGCCAGCAGTCTTGGACAGGGGTCTGGGGAGCTGTTTTTT. Its protein product is CASSLGQGSGELFF.

The gene calls are TRBV6-2 or TRBV6-3 and TRBJ2-7; 13 nucleotides agree with TRBD2. Germline CDR1 MNHEY, CDR2 SVGEGT. CDR3 length: 16 residues. After removal of 6 bases from V and 5 bases from J, the junction contained 10 bases not matched to a gene. For the CDR3, the DNA is TGTGCCAGCAGCTCCATCGGACTAGCGGGAGTTCACGAGCAGTACTTC. It is translated as CASSSIGLAGVHEQYF.

V gene TRBV7-2 combines with J gene TRBJ2-5; D may be TRBD1 (5 bases). Trimming removed 7 bases at V and 2 bases at J, with 17 bases between. The germline V gene has CDR1 SGHTA and CDR2 FQGNSA. The CDR3 extends over 15 amino acids. The CDR3 coding sequence is TGTGCCAGCACCTTCGGACGGACAATTCAAGAGACCCAGTACTTC. It translates to CASTFGRTIQETQYF.

J is TRBJ1-2 and V is TRBV7-3, with no clear D. This CDR3 has 12 residues. Germline V gene lookup returns CDR1 SGHTA and CDR2 FQGTGA. The V and J ends lost 5 bases and 8 bases respectively, with 12 bases between them. CDR3 sequence: CASSPTGGGYTF. CDR3 DNA: TGTGCCAGCAGCCCGACGGGAGGCGGCTACACCTTC. The full variable domain, with the rest looked up from reference TRBV7-3 and TRBJ1-2, is GAGVSQTPSNKVTEKGKYVELRCDPISGHTALYWYRQSLGQGPEFLIYFQGTGAADDSGLPNDRFFAVRPEGSVSTLKIQRTERGDSAVYLCASSPTGGGYTFGSGTRLTVV.

The rearrangement joins TRBV27 to TRBJ1-4, with D unclear. The CDR3 totals 13 residues. V gave up 5 bases and J gave up 8 bases, with 12 bases separating them. Germline CDR1 and CDR2: MNHEY and SMNVEV (reference sequence). The CDR3 protein is CASSTHGREKLFF. CDR3 coding DNA: TGTGCCAGCAGTACTCACGGACGAGAAAAACTGTTTTTT.

This chain connects TRBV19 to TRBJ2-1, with TRBD2 identical over 10 bases. V was clipped by 0 bases and J by 4 bases; unmatched bases: 0. The CDR3 loop spans 15 amino acids. CDR1 and CDR2 (germline): LNHDA, SQIVND (reference sequence). CDR3 sequence (DNA): TGTGCCAGTAGTATAGAACTAGCGGGGTACAATGAGCAGTTCTTC. As protein: CASSIELAGYNEQFF.

J is TRBJ2-2 and V is TRBV6-5; 9 bases line up with TRBD1. Germline loops: CDR1 MNHEY, CDR2 SVGAGI. This CDR3 has 15 amino acids. Losses at the gene ends were 4 bases for V and 4 bases for J; bases not matched to a gene: 4. CDR3 in DNA: TGTGCCAGCAGTTCTACAGGGGGCCCCACCGGGGAGCTGTTTTTT. It is translated as CASSSTGGPTGELFF.